These 13 T cell receptor beta chains were sequenced from one sample in a study of cytomegalovirus exposure and HLA in healthy donors. Primers for the PCR totalled 60 Vbeta and 13 Jbeta. Repertoires were generated with immunoSEQ multiplex PCR, while TCRdb's copy carries only in-frame clones and drops some. The profile shows 150,000 to 180,000 clones, about four fifths of them singletons. The sequencing sample was made of PBMCs. These receptors were obtained from a man aged 18 to 30 in good health and CMV-seronegative.

This clone has only a few counts. The V gene is TRBV9, the J gene TRBJ1-6; 7 bases match TRBD1. The CDR3 contains 15 residues. Unmatched junction bases numbered 8, after V lost 4 bases and J lost 7 bases. Germline values: CDR1 SGDLS, CDR2 YYNGEE. The CDR3 loop reads CASSTGQLTNSPLHF. The CDR3 DNA reads TGTGCCAGCAGCACGGGACAGCTAACCAATTCACCCCTCCACTTT.

The V gene is TRBV5-1, the J gene TRBJ1-2, with TRBD1 matching over 7 bases. In germline, CDR1 is SGHRS, CDR2 YFSETQ. The J segment lost 3 bases and the V segment lost 4 bases, leaving 9 bases of the junction unmatched. This CDR3 has 15 residues. CDR3 in amino acids: CASSPSPGQHYGYTF. The CDR3 DNA reads TGCGCCAGCAGCCCATCCCCGGGACAGCACTATGGCTACACCTTC.

The rearrangement links TRBV5-1 to TRBJ2-5; 7 nucleotides match TRBD2. The CDR3 sequence is 17 residues long. J was trimmed by 0 bases and V by 3 bases; bases with no gene match: 11. Germline CDR1 reads SGHRS; CDR2 reads YFSETQ. CDR3 DNA: TGCGCCAGCAGCTGGCCCCGACTAGCCATAAACCAAGAGACCCAGTACTTC. It codes for CASSWPRLAINQETQYF.

This chain uses TRBV19 with TRBJ1-5, with D tentatively TRBD1 (6 bases). This CDR3 contains 17 residues. Germline V gene lookup returns CDR1 LNHDA and CDR2 SQIVND (reference sequence). V lost 4 bases and J 0 bases, leaving 16 bases between the germline ends. The CDR3 is CASSRGGTPLSNQPQHF. Written as DNA, the CDR3 is TGTGCCAGTAGTAGGGGGGGGACACCCCTTAGCAATCAGCCCCAGCATTTT.

The DNA of the CDR3 is TGTGCCACCAGCCCACTAGCGGGGGGGACAGATACGCAGTATTTT. It codes for CATSPLAGGTDTQYF. The rearrangement links TRBV15 to TRBJ2-3, with 13 bases matching TRBD2. The V gene's germline CDR1 is LNHNV and CDR2 YYDKDF (reference sequence). CDR3 size: 15 residues. V lost 5 bases and J lost 3; bases outside the gene matches: 2.

The table lists this clone with a few counts. This chain uses TRBV9 with TRBJ2-7; D perhaps matches TRBD2 (6 bases). The CDR3 runs 15 residues. Germline V gene lookup returns CDR1 SGDLS and CDR2 YYNGEE. V lost 0 bases and J lost 2, with 12 bases in between. CDR3 sequence (DNA): TGTGCCAGCAGCGTAGCTGGGACTGTTACCTACGAGCAGTACTTC. Translated, it gives CASSVAGTVTYEQYF.

This clone occurred once. The chain employs TRBV18 and TRBJ2-5; weak D call: TRBD2 (5 bases). The CDR3 is made up of 13 amino acids. Trimming removed 2 bases from V and 11 bases from J, with 15 bases in between. Germline V gives CDR1 KGHSH, CDR2 LQKENI. CDR3 nucleotides: TGTGCCAGCTCACCAACTAGGGATCAAGGGCAGTACTTC. Translating it yields CASSPTRDQGQYF.

The chain combines TRBV7-6 with TRBJ2-1; D may be TRBD2 (5 bases). Germline CDR1 and CDR2: SGHVS and FNYEAQ. Between the trimmed V and J ends, which lost 0 bases and 8 bases, there was a span of 11 bases. The CDR3 contains 14 residues. DNA for the CDR3: TGTGCCAGCAGCTTAGCCCGGGGTGGCTATGAGCAGTTCTTC. This codes for CASSLARGGYEQFF.

The V call is TRBV4-1, the J call TRBJ1-2, with 8 bases that match TRBD1. The CDR3 is 14 amino acids. The V segment lost 2 bases and the J segment 4 bases; nucleotides outside the gene matches: 3. CDR1 is MGHRA and CDR2 is YSYEKL in the germline V gene. Written as DNA, the CDR3 is TGCGCCAGCAGCCAACTACAGGGGGGCTATGGCTACACCTTC. It encodes CASSQLQGGYGYTF.

CDR3 nucleotide sequence: TGTGCCTGGAGTGGACAGGGGAACACTGAAGCTTTCTTT. Its translation is CAWSGQGNTEAFF. The rearrangement links TRBV30 to TRBJ1-1; 7 positions match TRBD1. This CDR3 is built from 13 residues. The V gene end was trimmed by 1 base and the J gene end by 1 base; junction bases not matched to a gene: 0. Per the germline V gene, CDR1 is GTSNPN and CDR2 is SVGIG (reference sequence).

The rearrangement uses TRBV2 and TRBJ2-1; possibly TRBD1 for D (5 bases). This CDR3 spans 13 amino acids. In germline, CDR1 is SNHLY, CDR2 FYNNEI. Trimming shortened V by 3 bases and J by 7 bases, and 10 bases separated the two germline ends. The CDR3 here is CASSEWQGNEQFF. Written as DNA, the CDR3 is TGTGCCAGCAGTGAGTGGCAGGGAAATGAGCAGTTCTTC.

On this clone itself: An end of the junction does not agree with germline; a read error may underlie this. The chain is built from TRBV27 and TRBJ2-4, with 9 bases fitting TRBD1. Germline V CDR1 and CDR2: MNHEY, SMNVEV (reference sequence). CDR3 length equals 16 residues. In nucleotides, the CDR3 is TGTGCCAGCAGTTTTGGGACAGGGCTGGCCAAAAACAGTCAGTACTTC. This sequence encodes CASSFGTGLAKNSQYF.

The V and J genes are TRBV7-9 and TRBJ1-6; unclear D gene. The length of the CDR3 is 14 residues. Between the trimmed V and J ends, which lost 2 bases and 6 bases, there was a span of 8 bases. Germline CDR1 SEHNR, CDR2 FQNEAQ (reference sequence). This CDR3 reads CASSLNEGNSPLHF. In DNA, the CDR3 is TGTGCCAGCAGCTTAAACGAGGGTAATTCACCCCTCCACTTT.